The clone carrying this T cell receptor beta chain was observed many times. What it binds is not known. Clinicians diagnosed patients from clinical symptoms, serum thyroxine and TRAb, thyroid ultrasound and orbital computed tomography. The PBMCs had their origin in 8.5 to 10 ml of fresh peripheral blood. Template material for amplifying TCR beta CDR3 regions consisted of RNA transcripts. The study used the HTBI primer set for a first-round RT-PCR of the TCR CDR3. TCRdb reprocessed the multiplex PCR reads via MiXCR and lists one record per CDR3 protein. The table shows more than 500,000 distinct CDR3 sequences, with roughly a sixth occurring only once. The data originate from a study of T cells in Graves' hyperthyroidism and ophthalmopathy. Findings and caveats of the study: The model identified upcoming ophthalmopathy a median approximately six months ahead of onset.

The CDR3 runs to 15 residues. J gave up 10 bases and V 6 bases, and 8 bases lay outside the gene matches. CDR1 is MDHEN, CDR2 SYDVKM, per germline. Material: blood. The chain has TRBV28 and TRBJ2-1, with 14 nucleotides matching TRBD2. The source is a woman aged 25 to 39 with Graves' ophthalmopathy. For the CDR3, the DNA is TGTGCCAGCAGCTTCGGGACTAGCGGGAGTGTCGAGCAGTTCTTC. This encodes CASSFGTSGSVEQFF.